Shown below are 30 T cell receptor beta chains from a single sample sequenced in a study of cytomegalovirus exposure and HLA in healthy donors. PCR involved 60 Vbeta and 13 Jbeta primers. The assay was immunoSEQ multiplex PCR, and TCRdb's table has in-frame clones only and misses some. Counted here are some 150,000 clones, over 70% occurring once; the ten biggest clones make up 5.7%. What was sequenced was PBMCs. All receptors derive from a man aged 25-40 years in good health and CMV-seropositive.

The CDR3 DNA reads TGTGCCAGCAGTCGGGGGGGGACCCAGTACTTC. It encodes CASSRGGTQYF. This rearrangement joins TRBV6-5 to TRBJ2-5; 8 nucleotides line up with TRBD2. Germline V gene sequence: CDR1 MNHEY, CDR2 SVGAGI. V was clipped by 5 bases and J by 7 bases; unmatched bases: 0. CDR3 length: 11 residues.

The sample holds one count of this clone. The V call is TRBV19, the J call TRBJ1-3; 8 nucleotides line up with TRBD1. The V segment lost 7 bases and the J segment 2 bases; nucleotides outside the gene matches: 7. This CDR3 is 15 amino acids long. CDR1 LNHDA and CDR2 SQIVND come from the germline V gene (reference sequence). This CDR3 is CASTIDRGTGNTIYF. CDR3 coding DNA: TGTGCCAGTACTATCGACAGGGGAACTGGAAACACCATATATTTT.

The chain joins TRBV4-1 to TRBJ2-3, with D unclear. The CDR3 runs to 14 residues. The germline V and J ends were trimmed by 6 bases and 2 bases, with 12 bases remaining between them. Germline V gene sequence: CDR1 MGHRA, CDR2 YSYEKL. DNA for the CDR3: TGCGCCAGCAGGCAAAATGTGGCCACAGATACGCAGTATTTT. Protein product: CASRQNVATDTQYF.

In its sample, this clone was seen a few times. V gene TRBV6-5 combines with J gene TRBJ1-1, with a tentative D call TRBD1 (5 bases). This CDR3 comprises 14 residues. V lost 5 bases, J lost 1 base, and 11 bases lay in between. The germline V gene has CDR1 MNHEY and CDR2 SVGAGI. The CDR3 nucleotides are TGTGCCAGCAGTGAAGGGGCAGGGAACACTGAAGCTTTCTTT. Translating it yields CASSEGAGNTEAFF.

This clone occurred once. The gene calls are TRBV6-1 and TRBJ1-5; D gene unclear. Germline V CDR1 and CDR2: MNHNS, SASEGT. The CDR3 consists of 14 residues. V was shortened by 6 bases and J by 5 bases, with 14 bases between the two germline ends. The CDR3, as DNA: TGTGCCAGCAGCGACGAGGCCCCTTATCAGCCCCAGCATTTT. Its protein is CASSDEAPYQPQHF.

The rearrangement joins TRBV28 to TRBJ1-5; 9 bases are shared with TRBD1. Germline values: CDR1 MDHEN, CDR2 SYDVKM. The V segment lost 8 bases and the J segment 1 base; nucleotides outside the gene matches: 9. CDR3 length: 16 amino acids. CDR3 nucleotides: TGTGCCAGCGGCCGACAGGGGGTTGGGAGCAATCAGCCCCAGCATTTT. It yields the protein CASGRQGVGSNQPQHF.

The gene calls are TRBV28 and TRBJ2-3; D call uncertain. Trimming removed 8 bases at V and 6 bases at J, with 12 bases between. CDR1 is MDHEN and CDR2 is SYDVKM in the germline V gene. This CDR3 is built from 12 residues. The CDR3 nucleotides read TGTGCCAGCGCCCTACTGCGGGATACGCAGTATTTT. This codes for CASALLRDTQYF.

The rearrangement uses TRBV7-2 and TRBJ2-6; D unclear. Germline V gene sequence: CDR1 SGHTA, CDR2 FQGNSA. The V gene lost 6 bases and the J gene lost 7 bases, with 4 bases spanning the gap. The CDR3 loop spans 11 amino acids. Written as DNA, the CDR3 is TGTGCCAGCAGTTATGCCAACGTCCTGACTTTC. It specifies CASSYANVLTF.

The chain links TRBV28 to TRBJ1-6; possible D gene TRBD1, 5 bases. Germline CDR1 and CDR2: MDHEN and SYDVKM. Trimming shortened V by 5 bases and J by 6 bases, and 14 bases separated the two germline ends. This CDR3 is 15 amino acids long. This chain's CDR3 is CASSLYSTANSPLHF. The CDR3 region has the DNA TGTGCCAGCAGTCTATACTCGACAGCTAATTCACCCCTCCACTTT.

The chain joins TRBV5-4 to TRBJ2-3; 9 bases agree with TRBD2. Unmatched junction bases numbered 10, after V lost 4 bases and J lost 10 bases. This CDR3 has 14 amino acids. Germline CDR1 is SGHNT and CDR2 is YYREEE (reference sequence). CDR3 loop: CASSPPSGIGAQYF. In nucleotides, the CDR3 is TGTGCCAGCAGCCCCCCTAGCGGGATAGGGGCGCAGTATTTT. The full variable domain, completed using reference TRBV5-4 and TRBJ2-3, is ETGVTQSPTHLIKTRGQQVTLRCSSQSGHNTVSWYQQALGQGPQFIFQYYREEENGRGNFPPRFSGLQFPNYSSELNVNALELDDSALYLCASSPPSGIGAQYFGPGTRLTVL.

In DNA, the CDR3 is TGCAGCGTTGATGAGGGGGCGGAAGAGCAGTACTTC. Its protein is CSVDEGAEEQYF. This chain links TRBV29-1 with TRBJ2-5, with 7 bases identical to TRBD1. Germline CDR1 and CDR2: SQVTM and ANQGSEA. Trimming removed 3 bases from V and 11 bases from J; junction bases left unmatched: 9. This CDR3 region has 12 residues.

The gene calls are TRBV4-3 and TRBJ2-2, with TRBD2 as a possible D gene (6 bases). Germline V gene lookup returns CDR1 LGHNA and CDR2 YSLEER. The CDR3 has 16 residues. The V end lost 0 bases, the J end lost 4 bases, and 12 bases lay between the germline ends. CDR3 sequence: CASSQDFVGGTGELFF. DNA of the CDR3: TGCGCCAGCAGCCAAGATTTCGTGGGGGGCACCGGGGAGCTGTTTTTT.

The J gene is TRBJ2-5, the V gene TRBV30; D might be TRBD2 (5 bases). Germline CDR1 reads GTSNPN; CDR2 reads SVGIG (reference sequence). V was trimmed by 4 bases and J by 7 bases, leaving 16 bases between them. The CDR3 loop spans 13 amino acids. The CDR3 coding sequence is TGTGCCTGGAATGACGGAGGTTGGGGGACCCAGTACTTC. It specifies CAWNDGGWGTQYF.

This chain connects TRBV4-3 to TRBJ1-2; the match to TRBD1 covers 7 bases. The length of the CDR3 is 13 residues. Germline V lookup: CDR1 LGHNA, CDR2 YSLEER. Trimming at V came to 0 bases and at J to 6 bases, leaving 1 base not matched to a gene. CDR3 protein: CASSQEDRDGYTF. As DNA, the CDR3 is TGCGCCAGCAGCCAAGAAGACAGGGATGGCTACACCTTC.

As to this clone: In the same sample, other DNA sequences code for this CDR3. The CDR3 DNA sequence: TGTGCCAGCAGTTTCGGGGGGTCCTACGAGCAGTACTTC. This encodes CASSFGGSYEQYF. This chain connects TRBV7-8 to TRBJ2-7, with 7 bases that match TRBD2. This CDR3 region has 13 residues. The germline V gene has CDR1 SGHVS and CDR2 FQNEAQ. V trimming: 6 bases; J trimming: 1 base; junction bases outside the gene matches: 3.

The rearrangement links TRBV4-2 to TRBJ2-3; 7 nucleotides match TRBD1. The CDR3 runs 15 residues. V trimming: 5 bases; J trimming: 4 bases; junction bases outside the gene matches: 9. Looked up from germline, CDR1 is LGHNA and CDR2 is YNFKEQ. CDR3 amino acids: CASSGRDSGSDTQYF. The CDR3 nucleotides read TGTGCCAGCAGCGGCCGGGACAGCGGCTCAGATACGCAGTATTTT.

V and J are TRBV28 and TRBJ1-5, with 7 bases identical to TRBD1. CDR1 is MDHEN and CDR2 is SYDVKM in the germline V gene. Trimming took 6 bases from V and 4 from J; bases not matched to a gene: 9. This CDR3 comprises 15 residues. In DNA, the CDR3 is TGTGCCAGCAGACCTCAGGGGGAAGCAAATCAGCCCCAGCATTTT. Translating it yields CASRPQGEANQPQHF.

The chain employs TRBV9 and TRBJ2-1; tentative D call: TRBD2 (6 bases). This CDR3 region has 13 residues. Trimming pared 0 bases from V and 5 bases from J, leaving 6 bases between. Germline V gene data show CDR1 as SGDLS and CDR2 as YYNGEE. The CDR3 bases are TGTGCCAGCAGCGTAGAGCGGGACAATGAGCAGTTCTTC. The encoded protein is CASSVERDNEQFF.

This chain uses TRBV4-1 with TRBJ2-5; a weak D match, TRBD1 (6 bases). V shed 0 bases and J shed 5 bases, with 13 bases lying between them. This CDR3 is built from 15 residues. Looked up from germline, CDR1 is MGHRA and CDR2 is YSYEKL. CDR3 protein: CASSQDPGVGETQYF. The CDR3, as DNA: TGCGCCAGCAGCCAAGACCCAGGGGTGGGGGAGACCCAGTACTTC.

This chain links TRBV4-1 with TRBJ2-3; D gene uncertain. The CDR3 totals 11 residues. V was trimmed by 2 bases and J by 7 bases, leaving 4 bases between them. CDR1 MGHRA and CDR2 YSYEKL come from the germline V gene. This CDR3 is CASSQINTQYF. CDR3 DNA sequence: TGCGCCAGCAGCCAAATCAATACGCAGTATTTT.

This clone was seen once. The chain employs TRBV27 and TRBJ1-6; D gene unclear. In germline, CDR1 is MNHEY, CDR2 SMNVEV (reference sequence). The V and J ends lost 3 bases and 10 bases respectively, with 13 bases between them. The CDR3 totals 14 residues. The CDR3 spells CASSLGATGSPLHF. The CDR3 nucleotides are TGTGCCAGCAGTTTGGGCGCAACGGGGTCACCCCTCCACTTT.

Comment on this clone: Other DNA sequences from this sample encode an identical CDR3 as well. V is TRBV28 and J is TRBJ1-5; D may be TRBD1 (6 bases). Trimming took off 2 bases at V and 0 bases at J, with 8 bases between the two ends. Germline loops: CDR1 MDHEN, CDR2 SYDVKM. The CDR3 extends over 15 amino acids. The CDR3 region has the DNA TGTGCCAGCAGTTTAACAGGGTATAGCAATCAGCCCCAGCATTTT. Translated, it gives CASSLTGYSNQPQHF.

CDR3: CSVVGTLNTEAFF. CDR3 nucleotides: TGCAGCGTTGTGGGGACTCTGAACACTGAAGCTTTCTTT. This sequence joins TRBV29-1 and TRBJ1-1, with D maybe TRBD1 (5 bases). From germline, CDR1 is SQVTM and CDR2 ANQGSEA. V was clipped by 4 bases and J by 0 bases, with 9 bases between them. This CDR3 spans 13 amino acids.

The V gene is TRBV21-1, the J gene TRBJ2-5; TRBD1 is the table's D call and was not checked against the DNA. The J call is doubtful: the DNA matches TRBJ2-7 better. TRBV21-1 is shown as a pseudogene. The CDR3 totals 16 residues. The CDR3 sequence: CASSKKGNRENYEQYF. Here the CDR3 DNA reads TGTGCCAGCAGCAAAAAGGGTAACAGGGAGAACTACGAGCAGTACTTC.

V gene TRBV4-1 combines with J gene TRBJ2-4, with D possibly matching TRBD1 (7 bases). CDR3 length equals 16 residues. Deletions cut 11 bases from V and 6 bases from J, with 26 bases between. Germline CDR1 and CDR2: MGHRA and YSYEKL. Here the CDR3 reads CASRPAGGGVGNIQYF. DNA for the CDR3: TGCGCCTCACGGCCCGCCGGAGGGGGCGTGGGAAACATTCAGTACTTC.

This rearrangement joins TRBV4-3 to TRBJ2-7, with a weak D call TRBD2 (5 bases). The V gene lost 5 bases and the J gene lost 3 bases, with 23 bases spanning the gap. Germline V gives CDR1 LGHNA, CDR2 YSLEER. CDR3 size: 17 residues. The CDR3 DNA sequence: TGCGCCAGCAGCACCCAACTTGGACTCGATGATTACTACGAGCAGTACTTC. Protein sequence: CASSTQLGLDDYYEQYF.

V is TRBV6-1 and J is TRBJ2-7; the match to TRBD2 covers 11 bases. After removal of 4 bases from V and 7 bases from J, the junction contained 6 bases not matched to a gene. From germline, CDR1 is MNHNS and CDR2 SASEGT. The CDR3 length is 14 residues. The CDR3 DNA reads as TGTGCCAGCAGTGCTAGCGGGAGGATTCAGGAGCAGTACTTC. It specifies CASSASGRIQEQYF.

The chain combines TRBV7-9 with TRBJ1-1; 8 positions agree with TRBD1. Germline trimming cut 7 bases from V and 1 base from J; bases unmatched to any gene: 11. The germline CDR1 and CDR2 sequences are SEHNR and FQNEAQ (reference sequence). The CDR3 covers 16 residues. CDR3 sequence reads: CASISAGQGKNTEAFF. The CDR3 bases are TGTGCCAGCATCTCCGCAGGACAGGGCAAGAACACTGAAGCTTTCTTT.

The rearrangement uses TRBV19 and TRBJ2-3; D perhaps matches TRBD1 (5 bases). This CDR3 region has 15 residues. Germline assignment: CDR1 LNHDA and CDR2 SQIVND (reference sequence). Trimming stripped 5 bases from V and 1 base from J, with 13 bases between. The CDR3 coding sequence is TGTGCCAGTAGTCGGCAGGGCCAAGGCACAGATACGCAGTATTTT. Translated: CASSRQGQGTDTQYF.

The chain carries TRBV6-6 and TRBJ1-5; D gene ambiguous. Germline V lookup: CDR1 MNHNY, CDR2 SVGAGI (reference sequence). The V gene lost 2 bases and the J gene lost 0 bases, with 11 bases spanning the gap. The CDR3 has 16 residues. CDR3 in amino acids: CASSYKQPYSNQPQHF. CDR3 DNA: TGTGCCAGCAGTTACAAACAGCCCTATAGCAATCAGCCCCAGCATTTT.